One sample yielded the 31 T cell receptor beta chains listed below, sequenced in a study of shared clonotypes between healthy human individuals. Profiling relied on immunoSEQ multiplex PCR, and the TCRdb table lists in-frame clones only, not all of them. The data hold about 490,000 clones, with 70% to 85% observed a single time. Material: PBMCs. These receptors originate from a woman between 40 and 50 years old in good health. Some clones in this sample may be carry-over from other donors' samples.

The chain carries TRBV6-5 and TRBJ1-1; D possibly corresponds to TRBD1 (5 bases). CDR3 length: 15 residues. V was trimmed by 0 bases and J by 8 bases, leaving 16 bases between them. Germline V gives CDR1 MNHEY, CDR2 SVGAGI. The CDR3 nucleotides read TGTGCCAGCAGTTACTCGTACAGGATTGCACCCGAAGCTTTCTTT. It encodes CASSYSYRIAPEAFF.

The chain employs TRBV11-2 and TRBJ1-3; tentative D call: TRBD1 (6 bases). Germline loops: CDR1 SGHAT, CDR2 FQNNGV. The CDR3 length is 16 residues. V lost 1 base to trimming and J lost 3 bases, with 13 bases between them. The CDR3 nucleotides are TGTGCCAGCAGCTTAGGGACAGTCTCTGTTGGAAACACCATATATTTT. This sequence encodes CASSLGTVSVGNTIYF.

This clone was observed once. The CDR3 region has the DNA TGTGCCAGCAGCCCAGGACTAGCGGGAGGGCCAGATACGCAGTATTTT. Its protein is CASSPGLAGGPDTQYF. V gene TRBV5-4 combines with J gene TRBJ2-3; TRBD2 matches 15 bases. The CDR3 extends over 16 amino acids. The germline gives CDR1 SGHNT, CDR2 YYREEE (reference sequence). Trimming cost V 4 bases and J 4 bases; bases outside gene matches: 4.

The chain combines TRBV28 with TRBJ2-7; 9 positions agree with TRBD1. Looked up from germline, CDR1 is MDHEN and CDR2 is SYDVKM. V was clipped by 3 bases and J by 2 bases; unmatched bases: 2. This CDR3 comprises 14 residues. CDR3 DNA sequence: TGTGCCAGCAGTTTTTGGGACAGGGCCTACGAGCAGTACTTC. It specifies CASSFWDRAYEQYF.

The rearrangement links TRBV6-6 to TRBJ1-4; D ambiguous. V lost 6 bases, J lost 1 base, and 6 bases lay in between. The germline V gene has CDR1 MNHNY and CDR2 SVGAGI (reference sequence). This CDR3 is built from 13 residues. CDR3 in amino acids: CASSPITNEKLFF. The CDR3 bases are TGTGCCAGCAGCCCCATAACTAATGAAAAACTGTTTTTT.

In its sample, this clone was seen once. The rearrangement links TRBV6-4 to TRBJ1-2, with TRBD1 as a possible D gene (5 bases). Germline V CDR1 and CDR2: MRHNA, SNTAGT. CDR3 length equals 13 residues. Trimming cost V 2 bases and J 10 bases, with 14 bases left between them. The chain's CDR3 is CASSDLAGSAYTF. CDR3 DNA: TGTGCCAGCAGTGACCTGGCAGGGTCTGCCTACACCTTC.

This clone was detected a few times. The chain couples TRBV7-9 to TRBJ1-3; D remains unclear. The V and J ends lost 2 bases and 4 bases respectively, with 6 bases between them. CDR3 length: 13 amino acids. Germline V gene data show CDR1 as SEHNR and CDR2 as FQNEAQ (reference sequence). Here the CDR3 DNA reads TGTGCCAGCAGCTTATTGACCGGAAACACCATATATTTT. Its protein is CASSLLTGNTIYF.

The V gene is TRBV4-3, the J gene TRBJ1-1; D gene unclear. V shed 4 bases and J shed 0 bases, with 9 bases lying between them. This CDR3 has 14 residues. Germline V gives CDR1 LGHNA, CDR2 YSLEER. The CDR3 nucleotides are TGCGCCAGCAGCCTCTACTCACTGAACACTGAAGCTTTCTTT. Its translation: CASSLYSLNTEAFF.

The genes are TRBV4-1 and TRBJ2-3, with D perhaps matching TRBD1 (5 bases). CDR1 is MGHRA, CDR2 YSYEKL, per germline. V was clipped by 0 bases and J by 5 bases, with 21 bases between them. The CDR3 extends over 18 amino acids. CDR3 amino acids: CASSQDVPGPTWVDTQYF. The CDR3 nucleotides are TGCGCCAGCAGCCAAGATGTACCAGGGCCAACTTGGGTAGATACGCAGTATTTT.

The chain uses TRBV7-9 and TRBJ2-1, with 10 nucleotides matching TRBD1. V lost 1 base to trimming and J lost 6 bases; unmatched junction nucleotides: 6. CDR1 and CDR2 (germline): SEHNR, FQNEAQ (reference sequence). The CDR3 runs 16 residues. The CDR3 loop is CASSLGDRGFSNEQFF. CDR3 in DNA: TGTGCCAGCAGCTTAGGGGACAGGGGTTTTTCCAATGAGCAGTTCTTC.

The rearrangement links TRBV11-1 to TRBJ2-5; TRBD1 matches 10 bases. The closer fit of TRBJ2-7 to the DNA end suggests the J call may be wrong. In germline, CDR1 is SGHAT, CDR2 FQDESV (reference sequence). The CDR3 extends over 15 amino acids. CDR3 in DNA: TGTGCCAGCAGCTTAGGGGACAGGGGCACCTACGAGCAGTACTTC. It is translated as CASSLGDRGTYEQYF.

The genes are TRBV10-1 and TRBJ1-4; D is undetermined. Germline CDR1 reads WNHNN; CDR2 reads SYGVQD (reference sequence). Trimming took off 11 bases at V and 0 bases at J, with 7 bases between the two ends. CDR3 length equals 12 residues. CDR3 nucleotide sequence: TGCGCCCGGAGCGCAACTAATGAAAAACTGTTTTTT. It codes for CARSATNEKLFF.

This clone was found a few times. The chain employs TRBV19 and TRBJ1-5, with unresolved D. Deletions cut 5 bases from V and 5 bases from J, with 10 bases between. Germline V gene data show CDR1 as LNHDA and CDR2 as SQIVND (reference sequence). CDR3 length: 13 amino acids. CDR3 protein: CASSEQAHQPQHF. DNA of the CDR3: TGTGCCAGTAGTGAGCAGGCACATCAGCCCCAGCATTTT.

This chain links TRBV19 with TRBJ1-5; D might be TRBD1 (5 bases). The CDR3 has 16 residues. Trimming removed 7 bases at V and 2 bases at J, with 18 bases between. Germline-derived CDR1 and CDR2 are LNHDA and SQIVND (reference sequence). The DNA of the CDR3 is TGTGCCAGTACCTTTTACGGGGGAGAGGGCAATCAGCCCCAGCATTTT. Amino acids: CASTFYGGEGNQPQHF.

The genes are TRBV28 and TRBJ2-7; TRBD2 matches 8 bases. The CDR3 sequence is 15 residues long. J gave up 2 bases and V 1 base, and 4 bases lay outside the gene matches. The germline V gene encodes CDR1 MDHEN and CDR2 SYDVKM. CDR3 nucleotides: TGTGCCAGCAGTTTATCAGCGGGAGTGGCCTACGAGCAGTACTTC. Its translation is CASSLSAGVAYEQYF.

V gene TRBV7-3 combines with J gene TRBJ2-6; TRBD2 agrees at 8 bases. The CDR3 extends over 15 amino acids. V gave up 1 base and J gave up 6 bases; unmatched junction bases: 2. Germline CDR1 and CDR2: SGHTA and FQGTGA. CDR3 DNA: TGTGCCAGCAGCTTAAGGCGGGGGGCGGCCAACGTCCTGACTTTC. Encoded protein: CASSLRRGAANVLTF.

The chain is built from TRBV7-3 and TRBJ2-3, with D hard to call. The CDR3 has 12 amino acids. Per germline, CDR1 SGHTA and CDR2 FQGTGA. With 3 bases removed from V and 6 bases from J, the gap between germline ends came to 7 bases. The CDR3 DNA follows: TGTGCCAGCAGCTTCCAAAGCGATACGCAGTATTTT. Its translation: CASSFQSDTQYF.

This clone was detected many times. The chain recombines TRBV4-1 with TRBJ2-3; 10 nucleotides line up with TRBD2. With 3 bases clipped from V and 4 bases from J, the junction kept 7 bases outside the gene matches. CDR3 length: 16 amino acids. The germline V gene encodes CDR1 MGHRA and CDR2 YSYEKL. This chain's CDR3 is CASSQITSGTADTQYF. CDR3 coding DNA: TGCGCCAGCAGCCAGATTACTAGCGGGACAGCAGATACGCAGTATTTT.

The chain combines TRBV9 with TRBJ2-5; TRBD2 agrees at 8 bases. After removal of 3 bases from V and 9 bases from J, the junction contained 16 bases not matched to a gene. This CDR3 is built from 16 residues. Germline V lookup: CDR1 SGDLS, CDR2 YYNGEE. CDR3 loop: CASSAALADPQAAQYF. The CDR3 DNA reads TGTGCCAGCAGCGCAGCACTAGCGGACCCTCAAGCAGCCCAGTACTTC.

This clone turned up a few times. The genes are TRBV18 and TRBJ1-5; D gene uncertain. V lost 6 bases, J lost 7 bases, and 13 bases lay in between. The CDR3 sequence is 13 residues long. CDR1 is KGHSH and CDR2 is LQKENI in the germline V gene. The CDR3, as DNA: TGTGCCAGCTCGCCAGACCAGGACCAGCCCCAGCATTTT. It is translated as CASSPDQDQPQHF.

This clone was seen once. This sequence joins TRBV28 and TRBJ1-5; 11 bases are shared with TRBD1. Germline CDR1 and CDR2: MDHEN and SYDVKM. V shed 1 base, J shed 4 bases, and the junction held 6 bases outside the gene matches. This CDR3 is built from 17 residues. CDR3 in DNA: TGTGCCAGCAGTTTATTGTTCGGACAGGGGGCGAATCAGCCCCAGCATTTT. This encodes CASSLLFGQGANQPQHF.

V gene TRBV6-1 combines with J gene TRBJ2-3; no reliable D call. V was trimmed by 2 bases and J by 4 bases, leaving 7 bases between them. Germline V gene data show CDR1 as MNHNS and CDR2 as SASEGT. This CDR3 is built from 13 residues. DNA for the CDR3: TGTGCCAGCAGTGAAATTTCCGCAGATACGCAGTATTTT. It yields the protein CASSEISADTQYF.

The rearrangement links TRBV6-6 to TRBJ2-5; TRBD1 matches 10 bases. Germline assignment: CDR1 MNHNY and CDR2 SVGAGI (reference sequence). The V gene end was trimmed by 0 bases and the J gene end by 5 bases; junction bases not matched to a gene: 6. The CDR3 has 16 residues. CDR3: CASSYSRQGAGETQYF. CDR3 coding DNA: TGTGCCAGCAGTTACTCGCGACAGGGGGCGGGGGAGACCCAGTACTTC.

The chain combines TRBV11-2 with TRBJ2-3; D remains unclear. The germline V gene has CDR1 SGHAT and CDR2 FQNNGV. The CDR3 consists of 16 residues. V was trimmed by 2 bases and J by 1 base, leaving 13 bases between them. DNA of the CDR3: TGTGCCAGCAGCTTACTTACCGGGTTGGGCACAGATACGCAGTATTTT. This encodes CASSLLTGLGTDTQYF.

The chain links TRBV11-2 to TRBJ2-7; 10 bases are shared with TRBD2. CDR1 is SGHAT, CDR2 FQNNGV, per germline. Losses at the gene ends were 5 bases for V and 2 bases for J; bases not matched to a gene: 6. The CDR3 has 15 amino acids. The CDR3 sequence is CASSIRTSGTYEQYF. The DNA for the CDR3 is TGTGCCAGCAGCATAAGGACTAGCGGCACCTACGAGCAGTACTTC.

The chain combines TRBV29-1 with TRBJ2-1; 7 bases line up with TRBD2. CDR1 is SQVTM, CDR2 ANQGSEA, per germline. The CDR3 has 13 residues. With 5 bases clipped from V and 7 bases from J, the junction kept 8 bases outside the gene matches. Here the CDR3 DNA reads TGCAGCGTTCGGCGGGAGATTCAAAATGAGCAGTTCTTC. Translation: CSVRREIQNEQFF.

The chain links TRBV7-9 to TRBJ1-2; no clear D gene. V lost 1 base and J 6 bases, leaving 12 bases between the germline ends. Per germline, CDR1 SEHNR and CDR2 FQNEAQ (reference sequence). This CDR3 contains 14 residues. CDR3 in amino acids: CASSLGRSSDGYTF. In nucleotides, the CDR3 is TGTGCCAGCAGCTTAGGCAGGTCCTCGGATGGCTACACCTTC.

The chain recombines TRBV7-3 with TRBJ2-1; 9 bases fit TRBD2. Germline CDR1 reads SGHTA; CDR2 reads FQGTGA. CDR3 length: 15 amino acids. J gave up 7 bases and V 1 base, and 5 bases lay outside the gene matches. CDR3 loop: CASSLIAGVSNEQFF. Here the CDR3 DNA reads TGTGCCAGCAGCTTAATAGCGGGAGTATCAAATGAGCAGTTCTTC.

The chain recombines TRBV7-2 with TRBJ2-2, with D possibly matching TRBD2 (7 bases). The germline V gene has CDR1 SGHTA and CDR2 FQGNSA. The germline V and J ends were trimmed by 5 bases and 3 bases, with 19 bases remaining between them. CDR3 length: 17 residues. The CDR3 coding sequence is TGTGCCAGCAGCCCCATGAGGGGGAGGGACTACACCGGGGAGCTGTTTTTT. Translating gives CASSPMRGRDYTGELFF. Looking up the rest from reference TRBV7-2 and TRBJ2-2 gives the full variable domain: GAGVSQSPSNKVTEKGKDVELRCDPISGHTALYWYRQSLGQGLEFLIYFQGNSAPDKSGLPSDRFSAERTGGSVSTLTIQRTQQEDSAVYLCASSPMRGRDYTGELFFGEGSRLTVL.

The V and J genes are TRBV2 and TRBJ2-3; 9 positions match TRBD2. V dropped 3 bases and J dropped 4; count of bases not matched to a gene: 5. Germline CDR1 SNHLY, CDR2 FYNNEI. The CDR3 runs to 15 residues. CDR3 sequence reads: CASSDRTSEADTQYF. The CDR3 DNA follows: TGTGCCAGCAGTGATCGGACTAGCGAGGCAGATACGCAGTATTTT.

V and J are TRBV6-1 and TRBJ2-1, with a weak D call TRBD1 (6 bases). Germline-derived CDR1 and CDR2 are MNHNS and SASEGT. V was cut by 5 bases and J by 4 bases, with 9 bases left in between. The CDR3 loop spans 13 amino acids. CDR3 loop: CASSRTVYNEQFF. Written as DNA, the CDR3 is TGTGCCAGCAGTCGGACAGTTTACAATGAGCAGTTCTTC.